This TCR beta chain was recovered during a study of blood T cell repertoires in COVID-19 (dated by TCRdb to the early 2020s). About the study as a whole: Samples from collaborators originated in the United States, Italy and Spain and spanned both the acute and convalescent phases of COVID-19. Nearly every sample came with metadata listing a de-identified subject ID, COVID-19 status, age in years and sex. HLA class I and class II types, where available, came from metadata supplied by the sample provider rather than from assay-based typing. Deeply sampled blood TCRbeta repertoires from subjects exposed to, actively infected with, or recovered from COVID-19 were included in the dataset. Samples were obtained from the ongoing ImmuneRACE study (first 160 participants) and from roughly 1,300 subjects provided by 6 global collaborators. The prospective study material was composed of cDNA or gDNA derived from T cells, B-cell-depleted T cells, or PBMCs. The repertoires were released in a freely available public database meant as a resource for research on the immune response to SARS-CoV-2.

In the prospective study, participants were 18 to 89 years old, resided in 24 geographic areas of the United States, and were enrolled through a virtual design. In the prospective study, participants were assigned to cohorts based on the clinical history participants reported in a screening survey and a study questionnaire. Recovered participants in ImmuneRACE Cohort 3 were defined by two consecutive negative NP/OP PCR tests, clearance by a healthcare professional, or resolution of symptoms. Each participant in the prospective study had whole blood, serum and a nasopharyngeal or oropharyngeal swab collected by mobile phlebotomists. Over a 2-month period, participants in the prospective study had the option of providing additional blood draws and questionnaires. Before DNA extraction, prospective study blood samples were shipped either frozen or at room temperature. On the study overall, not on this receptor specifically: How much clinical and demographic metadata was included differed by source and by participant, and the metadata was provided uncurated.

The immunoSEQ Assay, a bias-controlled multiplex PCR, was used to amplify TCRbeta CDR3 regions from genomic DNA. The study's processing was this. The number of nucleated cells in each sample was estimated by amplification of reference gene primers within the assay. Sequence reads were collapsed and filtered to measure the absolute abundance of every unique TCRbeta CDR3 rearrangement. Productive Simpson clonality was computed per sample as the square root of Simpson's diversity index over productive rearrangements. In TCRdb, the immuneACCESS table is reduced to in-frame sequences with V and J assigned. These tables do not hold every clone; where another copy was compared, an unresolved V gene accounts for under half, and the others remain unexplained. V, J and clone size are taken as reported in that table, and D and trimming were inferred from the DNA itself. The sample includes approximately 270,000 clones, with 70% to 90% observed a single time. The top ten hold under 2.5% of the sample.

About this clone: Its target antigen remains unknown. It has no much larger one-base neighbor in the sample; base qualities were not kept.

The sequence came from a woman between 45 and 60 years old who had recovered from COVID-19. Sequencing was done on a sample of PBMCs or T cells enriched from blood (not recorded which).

The DNA sequence is TGTGCCAGCAGGTCAAGCGGGGAGAACTACGAGCAGTACTTC. It encodes CASRSSGENYEQYF. The chain links TRBV7-2 with TRBJ2-7, and 7 junction bases match TRBD2. Spanning cysteine to phenylalanine, the CDR3 consists of 14 amino acids. The retained sequence is limited to the CDR3, 42 bases, with the frame set at the first base. Ends trimmed: V by 6 bases, J by 3 bases; bases unmatched to a gene: 8. The germline V gene specifies SGHTA as CDR1 and FQGNSA as CDR2. Where the CDR3 stops, the reference TRBV7-2 and TRBJ2-7 genes take over; the full variable domain is GAGVSQSPSNKVTEKGKDVELRCDPISGHTALYWYRQSLGQGLEFLIYFQGNSAPDKSGLPSDRFSAERTGGSVSTLTIQRTQQEDSAVYLCASRSSGENYEQYFGPGTRLTVT.